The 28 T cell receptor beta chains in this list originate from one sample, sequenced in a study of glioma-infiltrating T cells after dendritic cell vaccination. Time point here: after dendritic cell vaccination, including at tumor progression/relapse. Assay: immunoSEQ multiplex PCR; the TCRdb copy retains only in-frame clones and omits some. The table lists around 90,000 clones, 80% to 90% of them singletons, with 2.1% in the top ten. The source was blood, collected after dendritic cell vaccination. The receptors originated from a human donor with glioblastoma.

The CDR3 reads CASSPPGFNSPLHF. CDR3 coding DNA: TGTGCCAGCAGCCCTCCGGGGTTCAATTCACCCCTCCACTTT. The gene calls are TRBV7-9 and TRBJ1-6; the D is unclear. This CDR3 is built from 14 residues. Trimming left V 5 bases short and J 7 bases short, with 12 bases between. Germline CDR1 is SEHNR and CDR2 is FQNEAQ (reference sequence).

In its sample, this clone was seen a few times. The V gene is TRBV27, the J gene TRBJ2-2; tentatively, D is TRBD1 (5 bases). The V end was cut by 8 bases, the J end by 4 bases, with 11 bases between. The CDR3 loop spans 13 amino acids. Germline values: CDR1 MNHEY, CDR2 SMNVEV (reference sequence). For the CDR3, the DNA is TGTGCCAGCTCCAGGGTTACCACCGGGGAGCTGTTTTTT. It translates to CASSRVTTGELFF.

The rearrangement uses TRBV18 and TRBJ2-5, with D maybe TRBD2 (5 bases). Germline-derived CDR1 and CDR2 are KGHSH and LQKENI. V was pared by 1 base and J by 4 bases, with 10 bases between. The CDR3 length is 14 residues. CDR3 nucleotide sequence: TGTGCCAGCTCACCACTGGTCGGAGGAGAGACCCAGTACTTC. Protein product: CASSPLVGGETQYF.

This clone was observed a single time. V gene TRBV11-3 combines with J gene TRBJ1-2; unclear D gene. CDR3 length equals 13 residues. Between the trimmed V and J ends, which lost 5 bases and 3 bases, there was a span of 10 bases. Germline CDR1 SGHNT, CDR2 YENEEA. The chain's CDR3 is CASSPGPDYGYTF. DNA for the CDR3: TGTGCCAGCAGCCCAGGTCCGGACTATGGCTACACCTTC.

DNA for the CDR3: TGTGCCAGTAGTATGGGACTAGCGGGGATCAAAGAGACCCAGTACTTC. It encodes CASSMGLAGIKETQYF. This chain joins TRBV19 and TRBJ2-5, with 13 bases aligning to TRBD2. The CDR3 is 16 amino acids. In germline, CDR1 is LNHDA, CDR2 SQIVND (reference sequence). V was clipped by 3 bases and J by 3 bases; unmatched bases: 4.

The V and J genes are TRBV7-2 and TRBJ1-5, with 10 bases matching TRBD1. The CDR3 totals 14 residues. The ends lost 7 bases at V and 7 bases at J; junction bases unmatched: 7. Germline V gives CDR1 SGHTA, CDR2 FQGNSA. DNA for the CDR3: TGTGCCAGCACCATAGGGACAGGGGAACAGCCCCAGCATTTT. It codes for CASTIGTGEQPQHF.

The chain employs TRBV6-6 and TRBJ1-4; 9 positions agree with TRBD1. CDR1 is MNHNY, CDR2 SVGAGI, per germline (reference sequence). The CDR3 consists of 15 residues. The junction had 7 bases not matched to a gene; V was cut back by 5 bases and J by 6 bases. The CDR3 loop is CASSQNRGLDEKLFF. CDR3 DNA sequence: TGTGCCAGCAGTCAGAACAGGGGGCTCGATGAAAAACTGTTTTTT.

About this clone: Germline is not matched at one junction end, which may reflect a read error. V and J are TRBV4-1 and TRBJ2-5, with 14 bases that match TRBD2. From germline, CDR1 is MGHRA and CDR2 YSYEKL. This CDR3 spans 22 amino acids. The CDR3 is CASSPTPGGQGLAGASQEAQYF. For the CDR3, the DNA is TGCGCCAGCAGCCCAACACCGGGGGGTCAGGGACTAGCGGGGGCTAGCCAAGAGGCCCAGTACTTC.

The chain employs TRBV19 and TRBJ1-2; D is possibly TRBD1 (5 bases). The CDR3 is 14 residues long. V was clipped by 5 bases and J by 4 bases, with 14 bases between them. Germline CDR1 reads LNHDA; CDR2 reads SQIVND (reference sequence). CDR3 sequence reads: CASSRQPKGYGYTF. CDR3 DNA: TGTGCCAGTAGTCGACAGCCTAAGGGCTATGGCTACACCTTC.

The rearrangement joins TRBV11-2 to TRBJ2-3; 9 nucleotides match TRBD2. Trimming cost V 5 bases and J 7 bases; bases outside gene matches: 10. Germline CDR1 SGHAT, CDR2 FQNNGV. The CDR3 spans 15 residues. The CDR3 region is CASSAYSGSRNTQYF. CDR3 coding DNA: TGTGCCAGCAGCGCCTATAGCGGGAGTCGGAATACGCAGTATTTT.

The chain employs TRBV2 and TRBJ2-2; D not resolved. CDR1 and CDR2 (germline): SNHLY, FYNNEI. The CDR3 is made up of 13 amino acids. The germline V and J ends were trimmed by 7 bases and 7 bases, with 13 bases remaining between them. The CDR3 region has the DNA TGTGCCAGCAAGAAGCAGGCCGTCGGGGAGCTGTTTTTT. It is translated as CASKKQAVGELFF.

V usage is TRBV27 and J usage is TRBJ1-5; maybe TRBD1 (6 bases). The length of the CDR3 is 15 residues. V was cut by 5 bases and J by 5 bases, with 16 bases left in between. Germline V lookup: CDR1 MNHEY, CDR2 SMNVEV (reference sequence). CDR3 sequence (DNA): TGTGCCAGCAGTCCTGAAGGGGGTCGGGATCAGCCCCAGCATTTT. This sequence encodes CASSPEGGRDQPQHF.

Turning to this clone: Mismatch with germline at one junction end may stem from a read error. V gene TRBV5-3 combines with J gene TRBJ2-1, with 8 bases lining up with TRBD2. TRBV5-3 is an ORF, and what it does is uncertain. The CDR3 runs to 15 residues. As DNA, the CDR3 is TGTGCCAGCAGCTTGGTCGGCGGGGGGCACAATGAGCAGTTCTTC. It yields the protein CASSLVGGGHNEQFF.

CDR3 sequence: CASSATGAIEAFF. The CDR3 DNA is TGTGCCAGCAGCGCGACAGGGGCCATTGAAGCTTTCTTT. The chain couples TRBV14 to TRBJ1-1; 8 nucleotides line up with TRBD1. Germline CDR1 is SGHDN and CDR2 is FVKESK. CDR3 length: 13 amino acids. Trimming at V came to 5 bases and at J to 7 bases, leaving 6 bases not matched to a gene. The full variable domain, with the rest looked up from reference TRBV14 and TRBJ1-1, is EAGVTQFPSHSVIEKGQTVTLRCDPISGHDNLYWYRRVMGKEIKFLLHFVKESKQDESGMPNNRFLAERTGGTYSTLKVQPAELEDSGVYFCASSATGAIEAFFGQGTRLTVV.

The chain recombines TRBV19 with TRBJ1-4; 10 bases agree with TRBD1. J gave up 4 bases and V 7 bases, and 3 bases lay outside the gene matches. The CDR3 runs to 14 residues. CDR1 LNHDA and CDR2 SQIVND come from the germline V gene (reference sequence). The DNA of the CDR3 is TGTGCCAGTACGACAGGGGGCTTTAATGAAAAACTGTTTTTT. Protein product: CASTTGGFNEKLFF.

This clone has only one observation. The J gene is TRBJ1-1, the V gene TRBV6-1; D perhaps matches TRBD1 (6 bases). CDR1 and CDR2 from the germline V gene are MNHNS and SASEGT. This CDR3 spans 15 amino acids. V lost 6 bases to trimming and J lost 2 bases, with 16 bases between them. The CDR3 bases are TGTGCCAGCAGACCCAGGGGATTACAAAACACTGAAGCTTTCTTT. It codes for CASRPRGLQNTEAFF.

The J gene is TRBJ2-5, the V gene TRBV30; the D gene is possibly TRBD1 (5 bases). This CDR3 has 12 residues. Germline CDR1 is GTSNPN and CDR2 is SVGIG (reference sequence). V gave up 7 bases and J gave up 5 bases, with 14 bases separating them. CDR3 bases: TGTGCCTTGGACGGGCCAGGGGAGACCCAGTACTTC. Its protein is CALDGPGETQYF.

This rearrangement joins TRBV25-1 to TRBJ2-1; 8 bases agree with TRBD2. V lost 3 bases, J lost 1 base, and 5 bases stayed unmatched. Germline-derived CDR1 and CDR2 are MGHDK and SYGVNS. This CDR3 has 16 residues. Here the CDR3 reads CASSDLAGHSYNEQFF. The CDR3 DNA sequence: TGTGCCAGCAGTGATTTAGCGGGACATTCCTACAATGAGCAGTTCTTC.

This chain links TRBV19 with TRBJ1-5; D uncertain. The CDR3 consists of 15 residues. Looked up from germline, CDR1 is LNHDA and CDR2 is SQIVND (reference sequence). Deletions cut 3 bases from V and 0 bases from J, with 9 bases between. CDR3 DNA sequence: TGTGCCAGTAGTATCGCGGCTGATAGCAATCAGCCCCAGCATTTT. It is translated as CASSIAADSNQPQHF.

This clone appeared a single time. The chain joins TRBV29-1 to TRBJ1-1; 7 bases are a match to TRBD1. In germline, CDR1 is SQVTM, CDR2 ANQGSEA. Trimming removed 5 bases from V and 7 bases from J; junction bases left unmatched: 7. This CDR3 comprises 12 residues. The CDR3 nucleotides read TGCAGCGTTTCAGGGGGGCCTAGTGAAGCTTTCTTT. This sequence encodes CSVSGGPSEAFF.

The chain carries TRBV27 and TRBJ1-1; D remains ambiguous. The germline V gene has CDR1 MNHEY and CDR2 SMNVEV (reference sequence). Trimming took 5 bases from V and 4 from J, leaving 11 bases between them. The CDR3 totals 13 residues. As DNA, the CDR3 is TGTGCCAGCAGTCTGCGGGGTTCCACTGAAGCTTTCTTT. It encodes CASSLRGSTEAFF.

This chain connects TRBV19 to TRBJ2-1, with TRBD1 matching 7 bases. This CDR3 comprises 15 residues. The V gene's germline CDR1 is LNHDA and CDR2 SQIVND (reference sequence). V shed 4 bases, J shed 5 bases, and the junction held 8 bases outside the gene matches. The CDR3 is CASSNPTTGNNEQFF. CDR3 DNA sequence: TGTGCCAGTAGTAACCCAACGACAGGGAACAATGAGCAGTTCTTC.

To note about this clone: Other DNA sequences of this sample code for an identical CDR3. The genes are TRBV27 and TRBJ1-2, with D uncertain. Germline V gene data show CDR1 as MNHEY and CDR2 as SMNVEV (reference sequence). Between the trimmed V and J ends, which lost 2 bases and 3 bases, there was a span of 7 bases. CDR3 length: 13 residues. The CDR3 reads CASSLDGDYGYTF. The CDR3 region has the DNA TGTGCCAGCAGTTTAGATGGAGACTATGGCTACACCTTC.

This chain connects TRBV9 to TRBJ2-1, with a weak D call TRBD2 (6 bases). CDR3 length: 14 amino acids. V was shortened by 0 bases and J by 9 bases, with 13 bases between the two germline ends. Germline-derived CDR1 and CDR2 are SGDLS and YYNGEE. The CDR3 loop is CASSVAGVVGEQFF. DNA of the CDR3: TGTGCCAGCAGCGTAGCGGGAGTAGTAGGTGAGCAGTTCTTC.

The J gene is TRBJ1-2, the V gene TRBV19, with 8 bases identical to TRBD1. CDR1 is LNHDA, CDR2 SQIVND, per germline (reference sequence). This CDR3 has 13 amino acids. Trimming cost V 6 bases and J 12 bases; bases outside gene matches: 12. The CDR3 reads CASSSPGQGRDTF. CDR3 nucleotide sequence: TGTGCCAGTAGCTCCCCCGGACAGGGCCGTGACACCTTC.

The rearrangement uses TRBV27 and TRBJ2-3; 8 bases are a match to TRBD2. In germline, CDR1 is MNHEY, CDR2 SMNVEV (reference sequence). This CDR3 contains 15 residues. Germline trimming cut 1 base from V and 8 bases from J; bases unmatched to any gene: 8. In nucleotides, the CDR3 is TGTGCCAGCAGTTTATTTCCGGGGGGGCTTTCTACGCAGTATTTT. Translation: CASSLFPGGLSTQYF.

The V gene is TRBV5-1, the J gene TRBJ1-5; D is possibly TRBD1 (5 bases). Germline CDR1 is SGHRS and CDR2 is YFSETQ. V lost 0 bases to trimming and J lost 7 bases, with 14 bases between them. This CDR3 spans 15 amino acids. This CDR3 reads CASSLAGGSGQPQHF. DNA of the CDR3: TGCGCCAGCAGCTTGGCCGGCGGATCAGGGCAGCCCCAGCATTTT.

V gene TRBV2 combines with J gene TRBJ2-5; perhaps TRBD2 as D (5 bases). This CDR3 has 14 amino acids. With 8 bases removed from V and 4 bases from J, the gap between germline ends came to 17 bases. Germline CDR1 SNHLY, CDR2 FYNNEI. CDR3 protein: CASSPGILGETQYF. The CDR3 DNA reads TGTGCCAGCTCTCCCGGGATCCTCGGAGAGACCCAGTACTTC.